The 7 T cell receptor beta chains below were found in one sample sequenced in a study of shared clonotypes between healthy human individuals. Assay used: immunoSEQ multiplex PCR; TCRdb lists only in-frame clones, some missing. The table includes roughly 500,000 clones, 95% to 97% detected once. The sequenced sample consisted of naive CD4+ T cells sorted from blood. Subset of the sample: CD45RA+ positively selected. These receptors all come from a woman aged 25 to 39 in good health.

This rearrangement joins TRBV4-1 to TRBJ1-5; D might be TRBD1 (6 bases). The length of the CDR3 is 16 residues. CDR1 is MGHRA, CDR2 YSYEKL, per germline. V was shortened by 0 bases and J by 5 bases, with 14 bases between the two germline ends. CDR3 protein: CASSQEGGPVDQPQHF. For the CDR3, the DNA is TGCGCCAGCAGCCAAGAAGGGGGGCCGGTGGATCAGCCCCAGCATTTT.

The J gene is TRBJ2-6, the V gene TRBV6-1; no clear D gene. V was cut by 4 bases and J by 0 bases, with 4 bases left in between. The germline V gene has CDR1 MNHNS and CDR2 SASEGT. CDR3 length equals 14 residues. The CDR3 reads CASSGVSGANVLTF. The CDR3 nucleotides are TGTGCCAGCAGTGGGGTCTCTGGGGCCAACGTCCTGACTTTC.

The chain is built from TRBV7-8 and TRBJ2-7; a possible D gene is TRBD2 (6 bases). CDR3 size: 13 residues. Germline CDR1 is SGHVS and CDR2 is FQNEAQ. The V end lost 5 bases, the J end lost 5 bases, and 13 bases lay between the germline ends. CDR3 sequence (DNA): TGTGCCAGCAGCCACGGGGAGCGGGACGAGCAGTACTTC. Protein product: CASSHGERDEQYF.

This chain links TRBV9 with TRBJ2-1; 9 nucleotides line up with TRBD2. Looked up from germline, CDR1 is SGDLS and CDR2 is YYNGEE. CDR3 size: 15 residues. V lost 2 bases and J lost 6; bases outside the gene matches: 6. This chain's CDR3 is CASSVDSGGPNEQFF. DNA of the CDR3: TGTGCCAGCAGCGTCGATAGCGGGGGCCCCAATGAGCAGTTCTTC.

The chain carries TRBV19 and TRBJ2-3; 9 bases are a match to TRBD2. The V gene's germline CDR1 is LNHDA and CDR2 SQIVND (reference sequence). Trimming cost V 3 bases and J 2 bases; bases outside gene matches: 6. This CDR3 is 16 amino acids long. CDR3 sequence (DNA): TGTGCCAGTAGTATGGGGCTAGCGGGAAACACAGATACGCAGTATTTT. Residues: CASSMGLAGNTDTQYF. The full variable domain, its missing parts supplied by reference TRBV19 and TRBJ2-3, is DGGITQSPKYLFRKEGQNVTLSCEQNLNHDAMYWYRQDPGQGLRLIYYSQIVNDFQKGDIAEGYSVSREKKESFPLTVTSAQKNPTAFYLCASSMGLAGNTDTQYFGPGTRLTVL.

The J gene is TRBJ2-3, the V gene TRBV30; 9 positions agree with TRBD2. The V and J ends lost 1 base and 4 bases, in that order; junction bases with no gene match: 6. CDR1 is GTSNPN, CDR2 SVGIG, per germline (reference sequence). CDR3 length equals 15 residues. CDR3 amino acids: CAWSEAGGRPDTQYF. The CDR3 DNA follows: TGTGCCTGGAGTGAAGCGGGAGGCCGTCCAGATACGCAGTATTTT.

This rearrangement joins TRBV15 to TRBJ2-1; 7 nucleotides match TRBD2. J lost 6 bases, V lost 2 bases, and 19 bases had no gene match. CDR3 length equals 19 residues. Germline-derived CDR1 and CDR2 are LNHNV and YYDKDF (reference sequence). The CDR3: CATSRYWLRRESNGNEQFF. The DNA for the CDR3 is TGTGCCACCAGCAGATATTGGCTAAGGCGGGAGTCCAATGGCAATGAGCAGTTCTTC. Full variable domain (rest looked up from reference TRBV15 and TRBJ2-1): DAMVIQNPRYQVTQFGKPVTLSCSQTLNHNVMYWYQQKSSQAPKLLFHYYDKDFNNEADTPDNFQSRRPNTSFCFLDIRSPGLGDTAMYLCATSRYWLRRESNGNEQFFGPGTRLTVL.